Many counts were recorded for the clone carrying this TCR beta chain. Its antigen is unknown. The data derive from a study of regulatory T cells in long-lasting Graves disease. Study overall: The criterion for persistent Graves' disease was over 5 years of antithyroid drugs with positive TSH receptor antibodies. Whole-study findings and limits: New patients shared fewer public clonotypes (more than 850) than persistent patients did (over 2,500).

Construction of TCR beta libraries relied on iRepertoire HTBI primers and on Arm-PCR targeting CDR3 regions. Each CDR3 protein gets one entry after TCRdb re-called the multiplex PCR reads with MiXCR. The repertoire includes 250,000 to 300,000 distinct CDR3 sequences, under 25% of them detected once, and 45% to 70% sits in the top ten. V lost 5 bases to trimming and J lost 0 bases, with 14 bases between them. The CDR3 is 15 residues long. Time point of the sample: persistent/refractory GD, antithyroid drugs over 5 years with positive TRAb. PBMC-derived RNA was used for the TCR library. One endocrinology department in Xi'an, China, was where patients came from.

This clonotype was sampled from a female donor with Graves disease. The chain carries TRBV12-3 or TRBV12-4 and TRBJ2-7; the D call may be TRBD1 or TRBD2 (5 bases each). The sample in question was peripheral blood mononuclear cells (PBMCs), obtained when the disease was refractory, from a patient treated with antithyroid drugs. This chain's CDR3 is CASSDGTGSSYEQYF. In DNA form, the CDR3 reads TGTGCCAGCAGTGATGGGACGGGGAGCTCCTACGAGCAGTACTTC.